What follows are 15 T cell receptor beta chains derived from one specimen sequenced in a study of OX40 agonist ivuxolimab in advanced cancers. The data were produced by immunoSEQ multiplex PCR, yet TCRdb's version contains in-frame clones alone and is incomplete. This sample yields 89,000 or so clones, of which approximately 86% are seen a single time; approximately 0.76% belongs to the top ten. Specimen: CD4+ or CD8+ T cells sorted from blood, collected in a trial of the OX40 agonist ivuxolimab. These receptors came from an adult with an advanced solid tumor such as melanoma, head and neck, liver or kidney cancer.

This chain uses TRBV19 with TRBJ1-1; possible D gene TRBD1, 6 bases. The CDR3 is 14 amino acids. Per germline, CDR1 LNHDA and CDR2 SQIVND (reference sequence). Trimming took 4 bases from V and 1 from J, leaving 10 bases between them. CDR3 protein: CASSTRQENTEAFF. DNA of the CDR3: TGTGCCAGTAGTACGAGACAGGAGAACACTGAAGCTTTCTTT. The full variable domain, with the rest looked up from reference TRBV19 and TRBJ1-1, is DGGITQSPKYLFRKEGQNVTLSCEQNLNHDAMYWYRQDPGQGLRLIYYSQIVNDFQKGDIAEGYSVSREKKESFPLTVTSAQKNPTAFYLCASSTRQENTEAFFGQGTRLTVV.

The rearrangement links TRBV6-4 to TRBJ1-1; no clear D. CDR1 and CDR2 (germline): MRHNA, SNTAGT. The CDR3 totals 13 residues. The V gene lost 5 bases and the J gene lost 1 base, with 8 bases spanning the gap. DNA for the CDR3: TGTGCCAGCAGTAGTCAGGCGAACACTGAAGCTTTCTTT. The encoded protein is CASSSQANTEAFF.

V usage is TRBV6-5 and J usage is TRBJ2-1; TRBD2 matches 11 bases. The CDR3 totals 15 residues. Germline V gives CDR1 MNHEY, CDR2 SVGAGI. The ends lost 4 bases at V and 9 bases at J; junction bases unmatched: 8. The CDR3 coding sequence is TGTGCCAGCAGTTTACTAGCGGGAGCCGATGGTGAGCAGTTCTTC. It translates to CASSLLAGADGEQFF.

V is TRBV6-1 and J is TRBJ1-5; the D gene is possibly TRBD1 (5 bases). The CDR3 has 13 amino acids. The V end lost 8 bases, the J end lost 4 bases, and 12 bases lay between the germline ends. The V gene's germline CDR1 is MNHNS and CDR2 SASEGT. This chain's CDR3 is CASQRGENQPQHF. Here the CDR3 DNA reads TGTGCCAGCCAGAGAGGGGAAAATCAGCCCCAGCATTTT.

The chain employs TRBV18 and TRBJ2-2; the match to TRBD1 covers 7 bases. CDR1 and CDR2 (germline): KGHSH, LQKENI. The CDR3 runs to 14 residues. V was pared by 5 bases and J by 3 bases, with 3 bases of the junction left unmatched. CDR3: CASSVQGDTGELFF. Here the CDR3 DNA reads TGTGCCAGCTCAGTGCAGGGGGACACCGGGGAGCTGTTTTTT.

The DNA of the CDR3 is TGTGCCAGCAGCCGTCAAAGCTCTGGAAACACCATATATTTT. Amino acids: CASSRQSSGNTIYF. The chain has TRBV7-6 and TRBJ1-3, with D uncertain. The CDR3 is 14 residues long. Germline values: CDR1 SGHVS, CDR2 FNYEAQ. With 5 bases removed from V and 0 bases from J, the gap between germline ends came to 8 bases. The full variable domain, its missing parts supplied by reference TRBV7-6 and TRBJ1-3, is GAGVSQSPRYKVTKRGQDVALRCDPISGHVSLYWYRQALGQGPEFLTYFNYEAQQDKSGLPNDRFSAERPEGSISTLTIQRTEQRDSAMYRCASSRQSSGNTIYFGEGSWLTVV.

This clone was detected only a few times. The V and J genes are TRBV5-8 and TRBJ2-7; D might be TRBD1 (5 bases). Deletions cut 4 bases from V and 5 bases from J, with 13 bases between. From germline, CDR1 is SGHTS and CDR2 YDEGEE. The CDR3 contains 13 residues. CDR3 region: CASSPRVTHEQYF. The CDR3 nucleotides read TGTGCCAGCAGCCCCAGGGTTACCCACGAGCAGTACTTC.

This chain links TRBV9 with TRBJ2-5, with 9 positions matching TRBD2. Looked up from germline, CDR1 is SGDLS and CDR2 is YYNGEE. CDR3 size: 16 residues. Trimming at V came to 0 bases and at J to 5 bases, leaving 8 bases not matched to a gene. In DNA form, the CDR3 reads TGTGCCAGCAGCGTAGTTGCGGGAGGGCCGGGGGAGACCCAGTACTTC. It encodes CASSVVAGGPGETQYF.

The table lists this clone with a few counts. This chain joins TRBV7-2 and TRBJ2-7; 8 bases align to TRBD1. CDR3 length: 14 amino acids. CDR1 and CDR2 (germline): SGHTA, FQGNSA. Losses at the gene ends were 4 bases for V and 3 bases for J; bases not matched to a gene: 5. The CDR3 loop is CASSYLTGGYEQYF. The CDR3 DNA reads TGTGCCAGCAGCTATTTAACAGGGGGCTACGAGCAGTACTTC.

CDR3 DNA: TGTGCCACCAGCAGAGGACCCGGGGGGGCTTTCTTT. Its protein product is CATSRGPGGAFF. The chain uses TRBV15 and TRBJ1-1; TRBD1 is a possible D gene (5 bases). The CDR3 consists of 12 residues. The V gene's germline CDR1 is LNHNV and CDR2 YYDKDF (reference sequence). V was shortened by 1 base and J by 11 bases, with 11 bases between the two germline ends. The complete variable domain, with remaining parts taken from reference TRBV15 and TRBJ1-1, reads DAMVIQNPRYQVTQFGKPVTLSCSQTLNHNVMYWYQQKSSQAPKLLFHYYDKDFNNEADTPDNFQSRRPNTSFCFLDIRSPGLGDTAMYLCATSRGPGGAFFGQGTRLTVV.

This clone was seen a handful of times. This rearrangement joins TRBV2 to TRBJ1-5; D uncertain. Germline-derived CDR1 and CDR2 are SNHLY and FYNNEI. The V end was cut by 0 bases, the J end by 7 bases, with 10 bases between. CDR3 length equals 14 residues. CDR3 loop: CASSEARVEQPQHF. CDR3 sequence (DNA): TGTGCCAGCAGTGAAGCGAGGGTAGAACAGCCCCAGCATTTT.

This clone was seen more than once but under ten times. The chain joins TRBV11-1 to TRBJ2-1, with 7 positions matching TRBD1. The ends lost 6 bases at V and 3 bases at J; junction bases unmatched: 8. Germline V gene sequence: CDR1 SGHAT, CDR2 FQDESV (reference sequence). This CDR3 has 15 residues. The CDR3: CASRRGDRVYNEQFF. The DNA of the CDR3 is TGTGCCAGCAGAAGAGGGGACAGAGTCTACAATGAGCAGTTCTTC.

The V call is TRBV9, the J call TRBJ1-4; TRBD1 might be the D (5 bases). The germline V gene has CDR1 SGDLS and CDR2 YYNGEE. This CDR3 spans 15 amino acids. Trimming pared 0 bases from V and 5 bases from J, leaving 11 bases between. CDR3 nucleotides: TGTGCCAGCAGCGTAGCTCCAGGGACCAATGAAAAACTGTTTTTT. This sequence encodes CASSVAPGTNEKLFF.

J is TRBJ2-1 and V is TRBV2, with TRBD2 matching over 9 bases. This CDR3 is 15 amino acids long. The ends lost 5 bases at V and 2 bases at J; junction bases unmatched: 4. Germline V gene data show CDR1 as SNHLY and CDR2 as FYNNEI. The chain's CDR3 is CASSPIAGAYNEQFF. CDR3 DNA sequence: TGTGCCAGCAGTCCGATAGCGGGGGCCTACAATGAGCAGTTCTTC.

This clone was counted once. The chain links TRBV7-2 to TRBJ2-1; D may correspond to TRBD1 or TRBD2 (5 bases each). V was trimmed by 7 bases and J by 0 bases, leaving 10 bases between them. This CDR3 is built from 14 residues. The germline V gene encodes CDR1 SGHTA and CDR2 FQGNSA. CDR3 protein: CASKYGGSYNEQFF. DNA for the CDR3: TGTGCCAGCAAGTATGGGGGCTCCTACAATGAGCAGTTCTTC.